These 15 T cell receptor beta chains were sequenced from one sample in a study of blood T cells in healthy people across ages. Primers used in a second PCR of roughly 6 to 12 cycles were a sample-barcoded 5' primer and a J-beta primer mix. TCRdb redid the calling of the 5' RACE reads with MiXCR, one entry per CDR3 protein. The table includes about 380,000 distinct CDR3 sequences, 52% detected once. The sequencing sample was made of blood. The receptors were sampled from a man between 60 and 75 years old in good health.

V usage is TRBV2 and J usage is TRBJ2-1; D tentatively reads TRBD1 or TRBD2 (6 bases each). The CDR3 runs to 15 residues. Germline CDR1 is SNHLY and CDR2 is FYNNEI. V lost 10 bases, J lost 7 bases, and 23 bases lay in between. In DNA form, the CDR3 reads TGTGCCACCTTACCGAATAGCGGAGGGACAAATGAGCAGTTCTTC. Protein: CATLPNSGGTNEQFF.

The chain employs TRBV29-1 and TRBJ2-2, with D possibly being TRBD1 or TRBD2 (6 bases each). The CDR3 contains 14 residues. V was clipped by 7 bases and J by 3 bases, with 15 bases between them. Germline loops: CDR1 SQVTM, CDR2 ANQGSEA. The CDR3 bases are TGCAGCGCCGGTAGGGGGGCAGACACCGGGGAGCTGTTTTTT. It encodes CSAGRGADTGELFF.

V gene TRBV25-1 combines with J gene TRBJ1-1; no definite D call. The CDR3 covers 11 residues. Trimming removed 6 bases at V and 7 bases at J, with 9 bases between. Germline assignment: CDR1 MGHDK and CDR2 SYGVNS. The CDR3 sequence: CASRIRSEAFF. The CDR3 DNA follows: TGTGCCAGCAGGATCAGGAGTGAAGCTTTCTTT.

A few counts support this clonotype. V and J are TRBV5-1 and TRBJ2-1; 8 positions match TRBD2. V dropped 4 bases and J dropped 8; count of bases not matched to a gene: 14. This CDR3 is 16 amino acids long. Germline V lookup: CDR1 SGHRS, CDR2 YFSETQ. The CDR3 DNA reads TGCGCCAGCAGCCCCCTCGTCGGAGCGGGAGTCTATGAGCAGTTCTTC. It codes for CASSPLVGAGVYEQFF.

This clonotype showed up just once. An end of the junction differs from the germline gene, which may be a read error. The V call is TRBV29-1, the J call TRBJ2-1; D might be TRBD2 (6 bases). Germline CDR1 reads SQVTM; CDR2 reads ANQGSEA. The CDR3 is 12 amino acids. DNA for the CDR3: TGCGTCGGCTCGCGGGGTGGCAATGAGCGGTTCTTC. Translation gives CVGSRGGNERFF.

CDR3 bases: TGCAGTGCCCGGGACACTCCTTCGCAGTATTTT. It yields the protein CSARDTPSQYF. The chain employs TRBV20-1 and TRBJ2-3; a possible D gene is TRBD1 (6 bases). This CDR3 region has 11 residues. Germline V lookup: CDR1 DFQATT, CDR2 SNEGSKA (reference sequence). The V end lost 6 bases, the J end lost 10 bases, and 14 bases lay between the germline ends.

With respect to this clonotype: A much larger clone sits a single nucleotide away, making a read error possible. V gene TRBV4-3 combines with J gene TRBJ2-5; D may be TRBD2 (7 bases). The V and J ends lost 0 bases and 11 bases respectively, with 25 bases between them. Germline V CDR1 and CDR2: LGHNA, YSLEER. This CDR3 comprises 17 residues. The CDR3 DNA sequence: TGCGCCAGCAGCCAAGACCCTGCCGGGAGGAGGGACAATGAGCAGTACTTC. Its translation is CASSQDPAGRRDNEQYF.

As for this clonotype: At one of its ends the junction is not consistent with the germline gene, which may arise from a read error. This chain uses TRBV27 with TRBJ2-1, with 12 bases that match TRBD2. The CDR3 length is 19 residues. Germline lookup yields CDR1 MNHEY and CDR2 SMNVEV (reference sequence). The CDR3 reads CASSFGLAGLESSYSEQFF. The CDR3 DNA reads TGTGCCAGCAGTTTCGGACTAGCGGGATTGGAGAGCTCCTACAGTGAGCAGTTCTTC.

The rearrangement links TRBV7-2 to TRBJ2-5; a weak D match, TRBD2 (6 bases). This CDR3 is 13 amino acids long. V shed 1 base and J shed 11 bases, with 14 bases lying between them. The germline V gene encodes CDR1 SGHTA and CDR2 FQGNSA. CDR3 sequence: CASSLVIGGEQYF. CDR3 DNA sequence: TGTGCCAGCAGCTTAGTAATAGGCGGGGAGCAGTACTTC.

Notes on this clonotype: The junction departs from the called germline gene at one end, perhaps through a read error. For the CDR3, the DNA is TGTGCCAGCAGCCTAGCGGGTAGGGGGCCGCAGGTCTTC. This codes for CASSLAGRGPQVF. The chain is built from TRBV7-2 and TRBJ2-1, with a weak D call TRBD2 (8 bases). The germline V gene has CDR1 SGHTA and CDR2 FQGNSA. The CDR3 contains 13 residues.

Many counts were recorded for this clonotype. The V call is TRBV6-2 or TRBV6-3, the J call TRBJ2-3; no clear D. The CDR3 is 13 residues long. Trimming shortened V by 6 bases and J by 4 bases, and 11 bases separated the two germline ends. The germline CDR1 and CDR2 sequences are MNHEY and SVGEGT. The CDR3 coding sequence is TGTGCCAGCAGCCGGCCCACCCCAGATACGCAGTATTTT. This gives the protein CASSRPTPDTQYF.

J is TRBJ2-3 and V is TRBV24-1, with D perhaps TRBD1 (7 bases). This CDR3 spans 15 amino acids. Deletions cut 0 bases from V and 5 bases from J, with 11 bases between. Germline CDR1 is KGHDR and CDR2 is SFDVKD. This CDR3 is CATSDLGGGLDTQYF. In DNA form, the CDR3 reads TGTGCCACCAGTGATTTGGGAGGGGGCCTAGATACGCAGTATTTT.

This clonotype has just a few counts. The CDR3 DNA follows: TGCGCCAGCAGCCAAGGGCAGCTCTATGGCTACACCTTC. Its protein product is CASSQGQLYGYTF. The chain combines TRBV4-3 with TRBJ1-2; D is ambiguous. Germline-derived CDR1 and CDR2 are LGHNA and YSLEER. This CDR3 has 13 amino acids. The V gene lost 1 base and the J gene lost 4 bases, with 7 bases spanning the gap.

The V call is TRBV5-6, the J call TRBJ1-2; D not certain. This CDR3 contains 14 residues. The ends were cut back, 4 bases at V and 6 bases at J, with 16 bases in the middle. In germline, CDR1 is SGHDT, CDR2 YYEEEE. The chain's CDR3 is CASSVFFSFDGYTF. In nucleotides, the CDR3 is TGTGCCAGCAGCGTTTTCTTCAGTTTTGATGGCTACACCTTC.

J is TRBJ1-2 and V is TRBV4-2; D unclear. V dropped 0 bases and J dropped 2 bases, with 13 bases sitting between them. The germline gives CDR1 LGHNA, CDR2 YNFKEQ. There are 16 residues in the CDR3. CDR3 loop: CASSQDHAGENYGYTF. CDR3 DNA sequence: TGTGCCAGCAGCCAAGATCACGCCGGGGAAAACTATGGCTACACCTTC.